This record looks at one TCR beta chain sequence and its context. Its antigen is currently unknown. The germline gives CDR1 PRHDT, CDR2 FYEKMQ (reference sequence). V was clipped by 8 bases and J by 7 bases; unmatched bases: 5. The CDR3 runs 12 residues. The assay was immunoSEQ multiplex PCR, and TCRdb's table has in-frame clones only and misses some. This table has under 4,500 clones, 90% appearing once. The sample belongs to a study of brain metastases from non-small cell lung cancer. Study-level results: In 55% to 70% of brain metastases, T-cell clones were expanded compared with matched primary tumors. T-cell infiltration was lower in brain metastases than primaries (P < 0.001). TCR repertoires overlapped largely between brain metastases and matched primaries.

Sequenced: primary lung tumor tissue. This clonotype was sampled from a donor aged 40 or over with non-small cell lung cancer. This chain joins TRBV13 and TRBJ1-2; TRBD1 agrees at 9 bases. The CDR3 sequence is CASGRDRAGYTF. CDR3 DNA: TGTGCCAGCGGTCGGGACAGGGCTGGCTACACCTTC.